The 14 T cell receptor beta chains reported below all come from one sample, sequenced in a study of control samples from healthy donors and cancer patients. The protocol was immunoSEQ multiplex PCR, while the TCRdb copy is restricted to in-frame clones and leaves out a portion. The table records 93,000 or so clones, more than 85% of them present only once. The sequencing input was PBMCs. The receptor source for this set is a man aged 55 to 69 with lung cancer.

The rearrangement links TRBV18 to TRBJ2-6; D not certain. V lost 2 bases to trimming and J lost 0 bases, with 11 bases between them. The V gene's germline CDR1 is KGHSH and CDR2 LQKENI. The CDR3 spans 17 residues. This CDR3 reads CASSPMEINSGANVLTF. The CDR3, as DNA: TGTGCCAGCTCACCAATGGAGATTAACTCTGGGGCCAACGTCCTGACTTTC.

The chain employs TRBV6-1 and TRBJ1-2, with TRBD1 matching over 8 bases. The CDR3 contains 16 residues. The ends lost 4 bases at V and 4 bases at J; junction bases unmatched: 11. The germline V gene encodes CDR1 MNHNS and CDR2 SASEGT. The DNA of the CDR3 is TGTGCCAGCAGTGCTAGACAGGGGAAGGGGCTCTATGGCTACACCTTC. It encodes CASSARQGKGLYGYTF.

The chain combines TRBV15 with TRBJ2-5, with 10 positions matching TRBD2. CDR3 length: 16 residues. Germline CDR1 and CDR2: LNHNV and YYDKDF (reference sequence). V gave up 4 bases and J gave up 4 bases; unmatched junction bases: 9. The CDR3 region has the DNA TGTGCCACCAGCACCCGAGCGGGGGGGCCCCTAGAGACCCAGTACTTC. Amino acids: CATSTRAGGPLETQYF.

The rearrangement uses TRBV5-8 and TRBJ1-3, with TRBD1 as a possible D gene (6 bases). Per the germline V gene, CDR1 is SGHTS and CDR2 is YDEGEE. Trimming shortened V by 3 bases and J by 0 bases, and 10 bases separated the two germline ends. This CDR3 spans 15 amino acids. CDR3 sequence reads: CASSSSDSSGNTIYF. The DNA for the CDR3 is TGTGCCAGCAGCTCCTCGGACAGCTCTGGAAACACCATATATTTT.

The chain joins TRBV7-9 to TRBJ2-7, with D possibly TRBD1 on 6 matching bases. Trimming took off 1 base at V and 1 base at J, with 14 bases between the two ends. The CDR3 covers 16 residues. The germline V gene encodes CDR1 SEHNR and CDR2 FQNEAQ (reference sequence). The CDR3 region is CASSLVTARGSYEQYF. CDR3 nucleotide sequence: TGTGCCAGCAGCTTAGTCACCGCTAGGGGGTCCTACGAGCAGTACTTC.

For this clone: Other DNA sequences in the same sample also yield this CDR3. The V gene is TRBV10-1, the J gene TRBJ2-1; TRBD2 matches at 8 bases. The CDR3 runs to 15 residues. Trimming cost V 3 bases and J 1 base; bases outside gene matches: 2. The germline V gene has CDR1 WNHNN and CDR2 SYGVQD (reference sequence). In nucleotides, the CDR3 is TGCGCCAGCAGTGAAACGGGGGGGTCCTACAATGAGCAGTTCTTC. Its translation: CASSETGGSYNEQFF.

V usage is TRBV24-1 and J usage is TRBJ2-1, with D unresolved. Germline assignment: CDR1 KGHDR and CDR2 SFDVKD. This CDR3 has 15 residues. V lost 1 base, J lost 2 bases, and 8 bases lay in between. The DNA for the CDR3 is TGTGCCACCAGTGATTTATATAGCCCCTACAATGAGCAGTTCTTC. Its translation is CATSDLYSPYNEQFF.

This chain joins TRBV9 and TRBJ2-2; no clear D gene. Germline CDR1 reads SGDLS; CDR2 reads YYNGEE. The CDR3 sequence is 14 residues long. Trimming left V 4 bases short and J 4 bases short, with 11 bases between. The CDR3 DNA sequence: TGTGCCAGCAGCTCCAGGCTCATCACCGGGGAGCTGTTTTTT. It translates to CASSSRLITGELFF.

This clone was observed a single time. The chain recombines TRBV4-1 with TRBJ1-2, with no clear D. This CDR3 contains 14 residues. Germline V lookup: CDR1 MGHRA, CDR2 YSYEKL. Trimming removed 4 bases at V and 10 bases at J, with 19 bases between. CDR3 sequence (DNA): TGCGCCAGCAGCCTCGGCCCGTCGGCATCGTACTACACCTTC. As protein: CASSLGPSASYYTF.

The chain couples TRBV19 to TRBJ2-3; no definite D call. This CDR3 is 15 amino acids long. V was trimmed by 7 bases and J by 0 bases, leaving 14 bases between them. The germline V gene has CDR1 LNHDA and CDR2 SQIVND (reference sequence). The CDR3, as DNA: TGTGCCAGTACTTATGGTTATGGTAGCACAGATACGCAGTATTTT. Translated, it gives CASTYGYGSTDTQYF.

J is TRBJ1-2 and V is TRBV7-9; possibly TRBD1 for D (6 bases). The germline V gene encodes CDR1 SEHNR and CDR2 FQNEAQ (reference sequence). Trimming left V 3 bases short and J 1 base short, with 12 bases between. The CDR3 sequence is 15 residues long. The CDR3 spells CASSFSGGVNYGYTF. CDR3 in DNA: TGTGCCAGCAGCTTTAGCGGGGGCGTTAACTATGGCTACACCTTC.

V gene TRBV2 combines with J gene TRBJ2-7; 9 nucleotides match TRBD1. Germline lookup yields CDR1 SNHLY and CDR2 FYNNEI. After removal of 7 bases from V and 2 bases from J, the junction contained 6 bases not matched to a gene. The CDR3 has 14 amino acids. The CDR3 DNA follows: TGTGCCAGCATTAAGGACAGGGGACCCTACGAGCAGTACGTC. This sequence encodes CASIKDRGPYEQYV.

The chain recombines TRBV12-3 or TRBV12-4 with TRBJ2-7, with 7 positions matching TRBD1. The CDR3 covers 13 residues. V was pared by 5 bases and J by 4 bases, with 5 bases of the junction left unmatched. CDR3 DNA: TGTGCCAGCAGTCCTCAGACAGGGTACGAGCAGTACTTC. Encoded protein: CASSPQTGYEQYF.

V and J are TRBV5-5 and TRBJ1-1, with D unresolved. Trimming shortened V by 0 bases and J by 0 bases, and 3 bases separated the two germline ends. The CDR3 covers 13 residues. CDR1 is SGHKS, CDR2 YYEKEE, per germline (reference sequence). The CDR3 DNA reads TGTGCCAGCAGCTTGGGGGTGAACACTGAAGCTTTCTTT. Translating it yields CASSLGVNTEAFF. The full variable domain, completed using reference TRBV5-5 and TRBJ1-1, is DAGVTQSPTHLIKTRGQQVTLRCSPISGHKSVSWYQQVLGQGPQFIFQYYEKEERGRGNFPDRFSARQFPNYSSELNVNALLLGDSALYLCASSLGVNTEAFFGQGTRLTVV.